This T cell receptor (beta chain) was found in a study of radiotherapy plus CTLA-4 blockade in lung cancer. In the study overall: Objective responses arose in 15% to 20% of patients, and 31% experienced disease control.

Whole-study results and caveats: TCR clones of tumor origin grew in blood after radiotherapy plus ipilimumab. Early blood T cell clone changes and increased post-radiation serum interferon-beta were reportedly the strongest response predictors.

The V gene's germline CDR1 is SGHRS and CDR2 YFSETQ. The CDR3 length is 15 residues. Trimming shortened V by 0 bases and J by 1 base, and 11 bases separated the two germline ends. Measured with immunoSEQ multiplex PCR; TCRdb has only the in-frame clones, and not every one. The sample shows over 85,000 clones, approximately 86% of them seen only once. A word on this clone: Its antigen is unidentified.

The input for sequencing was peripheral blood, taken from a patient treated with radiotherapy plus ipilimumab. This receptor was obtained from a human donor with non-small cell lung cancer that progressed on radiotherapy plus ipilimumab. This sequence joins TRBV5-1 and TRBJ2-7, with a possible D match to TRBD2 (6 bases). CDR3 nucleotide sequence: TGCGCCAGCAGCTTGGCGGCGGGAAGTTCCTACGAGCAGTACTTC. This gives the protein CASSLAAGSSYEQYF.